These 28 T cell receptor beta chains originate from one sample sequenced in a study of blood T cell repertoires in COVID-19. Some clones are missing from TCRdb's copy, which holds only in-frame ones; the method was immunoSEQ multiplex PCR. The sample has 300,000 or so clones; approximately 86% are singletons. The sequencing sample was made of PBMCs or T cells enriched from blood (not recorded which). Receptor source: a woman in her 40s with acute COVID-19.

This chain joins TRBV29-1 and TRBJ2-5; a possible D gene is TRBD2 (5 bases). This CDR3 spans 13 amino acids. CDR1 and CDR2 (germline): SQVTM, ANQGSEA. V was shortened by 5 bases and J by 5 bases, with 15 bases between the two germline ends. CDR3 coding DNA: TGCAGCGTTACTTCAGAAAGGAGGGAGACCCAGTACTTC. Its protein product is CSVTSERRETQYF.

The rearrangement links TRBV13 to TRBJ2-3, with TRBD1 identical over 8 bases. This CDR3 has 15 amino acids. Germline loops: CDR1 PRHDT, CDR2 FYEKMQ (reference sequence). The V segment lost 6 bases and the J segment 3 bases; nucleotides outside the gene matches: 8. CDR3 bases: TGTGCCAGCAGTCGAGGACAGGGCAAAACAGATACGCAGTATTTT. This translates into CASSRGQGKTDTQYF.

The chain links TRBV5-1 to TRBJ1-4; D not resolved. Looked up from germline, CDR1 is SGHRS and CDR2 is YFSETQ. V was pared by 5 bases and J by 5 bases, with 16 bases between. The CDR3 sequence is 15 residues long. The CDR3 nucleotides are TGCGCCAGCAGATCCACACCCTTAAAGAATGAAAAACTGTTTTTT. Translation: CASRSTPLKNEKLFF.

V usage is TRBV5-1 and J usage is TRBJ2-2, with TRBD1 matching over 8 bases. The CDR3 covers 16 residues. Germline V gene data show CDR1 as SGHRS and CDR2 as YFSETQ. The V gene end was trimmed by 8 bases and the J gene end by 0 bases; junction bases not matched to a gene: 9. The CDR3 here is CASIRDRQTNTGELFF. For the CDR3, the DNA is TGCGCCAGTATCCGGGACAGGCAAACGAACACCGGGGAGCTGTTTTTT.

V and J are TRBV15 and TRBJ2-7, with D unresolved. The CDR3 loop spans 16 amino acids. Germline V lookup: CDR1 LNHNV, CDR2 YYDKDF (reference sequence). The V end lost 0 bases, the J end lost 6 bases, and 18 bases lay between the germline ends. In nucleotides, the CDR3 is TGTGCCACCAGCAGAGATAGAGCCAAACCCTCAGGCGAGCAGTACTTC. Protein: CATSRDRAKPSGEQYF.

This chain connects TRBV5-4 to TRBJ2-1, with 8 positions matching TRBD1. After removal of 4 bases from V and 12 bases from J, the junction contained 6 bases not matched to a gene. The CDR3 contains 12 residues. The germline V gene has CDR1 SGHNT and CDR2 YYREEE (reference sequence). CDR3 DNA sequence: TGTGCCAGCAGCCGGCAGGGGGCTGGGCAGTTCTTC. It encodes CASSRQGAGQFF.

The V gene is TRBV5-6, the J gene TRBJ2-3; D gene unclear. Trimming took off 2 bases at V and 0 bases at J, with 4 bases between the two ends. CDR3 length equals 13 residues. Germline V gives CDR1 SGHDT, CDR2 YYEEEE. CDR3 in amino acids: CASSLSSTDTQYF. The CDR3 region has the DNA TGTGCCAGCAGCTTATCGAGCACAGATACGCAGTATTTT.

The CDR3 DNA follows: TGCGCCAGCAGCCAAGAGAAGAGCAGGGCGGCTGAAAAACTGTTTTTT. The encoded protein is CASSQEKSRAAEKLFF. The genes are TRBV4-1 and TRBJ1-4, with D maybe TRBD1 (5 bases). Germline lookup yields CDR1 MGHRA and CDR2 YSYEKL. The CDR3 extends over 16 amino acids. Trimming took off 0 bases at V and 7 bases at J, with 15 bases between the two ends.

The CDR3 sequence is CASSYSILTAGNTIYF. Here the CDR3 DNA reads TGTGCCAGCAGTTACTCTATTCTGACAGCGGGAAACACCATATATTTT. The rearrangement links TRBV6-5 to TRBJ1-3; possibly TRBD1 for D (5 bases). This CDR3 comprises 16 residues. The germline V gene encodes CDR1 MNHEY and CDR2 SVGAGI. V gave up 0 bases and J gave up 4 bases, with 13 bases separating them.

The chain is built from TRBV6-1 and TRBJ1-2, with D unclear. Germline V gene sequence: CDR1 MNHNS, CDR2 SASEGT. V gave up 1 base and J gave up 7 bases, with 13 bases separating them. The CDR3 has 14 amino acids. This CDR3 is CASSEEPLSVGYTF. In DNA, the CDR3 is TGTGCCAGCAGTGAAGAGCCCCTTTCGGTTGGCTACACCTTC.

The CDR3 here is CASSISGGNTEAFF. The CDR3 nucleotides read TGTGCCAGCAGCATTTCAGGGGGCAACACTGAAGCTTTCTTT. This chain joins TRBV9 and TRBJ1-1, with 8 nucleotides matching TRBD1. The CDR3 spans 14 residues. Germline trimming cut 4 bases from V and 2 bases from J; bases unmatched to any gene: 4. CDR1 and CDR2 from the germline V gene are SGDLS and YYNGEE.

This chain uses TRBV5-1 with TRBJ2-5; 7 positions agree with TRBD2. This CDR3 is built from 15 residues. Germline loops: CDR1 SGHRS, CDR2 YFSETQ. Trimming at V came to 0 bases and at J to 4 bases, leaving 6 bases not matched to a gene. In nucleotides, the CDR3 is TGCGCCAGCAGCTTGGAAGGACTAGGGTCAGAGACCCAGTACTTC. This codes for CASSLEGLGSETQYF.

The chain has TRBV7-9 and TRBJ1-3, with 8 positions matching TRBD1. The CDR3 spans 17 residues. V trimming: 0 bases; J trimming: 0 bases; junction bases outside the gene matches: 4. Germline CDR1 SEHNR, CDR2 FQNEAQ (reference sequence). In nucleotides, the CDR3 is TGTGCCAGCAGCTTAGCAGGGACAGGCCTCTCTGGAAACACCATATATTTT. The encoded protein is CASSLAGTGLSGNTIYF.

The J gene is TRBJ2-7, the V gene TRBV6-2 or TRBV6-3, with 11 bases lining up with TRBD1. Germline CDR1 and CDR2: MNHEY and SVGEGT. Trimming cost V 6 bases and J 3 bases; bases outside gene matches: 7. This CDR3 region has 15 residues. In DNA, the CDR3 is TGTGCCAGCAGCCCCGGGACAGGGGGAATCTACGAGCAGTACTTC. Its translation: CASSPGTGGIYEQYF.

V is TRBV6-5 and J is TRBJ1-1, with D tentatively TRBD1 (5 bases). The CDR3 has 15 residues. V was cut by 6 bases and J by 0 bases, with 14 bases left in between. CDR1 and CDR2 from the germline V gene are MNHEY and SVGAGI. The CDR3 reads CASRLSQGLNTEAFF. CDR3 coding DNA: TGTGCCAGCAGACTCAGTCAGGGTTTGAACACTGAAGCTTTCTTT.

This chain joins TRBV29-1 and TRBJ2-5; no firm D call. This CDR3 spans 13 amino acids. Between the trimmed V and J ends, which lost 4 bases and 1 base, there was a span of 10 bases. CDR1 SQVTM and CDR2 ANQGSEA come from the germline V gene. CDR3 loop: CSVAGAPQETQYF. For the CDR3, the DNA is TGCAGCGTTGCCGGTGCCCCCCAAGAGACCCAGTACTTC.

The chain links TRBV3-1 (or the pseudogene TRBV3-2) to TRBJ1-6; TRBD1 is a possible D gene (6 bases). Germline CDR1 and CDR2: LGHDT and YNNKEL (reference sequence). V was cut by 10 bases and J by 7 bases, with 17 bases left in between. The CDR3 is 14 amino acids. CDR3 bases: TGTGCCACGAGAGGGGGGGCGAGCAATTCACCCCTCCACTTT. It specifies CATRGGASNSPLHF.

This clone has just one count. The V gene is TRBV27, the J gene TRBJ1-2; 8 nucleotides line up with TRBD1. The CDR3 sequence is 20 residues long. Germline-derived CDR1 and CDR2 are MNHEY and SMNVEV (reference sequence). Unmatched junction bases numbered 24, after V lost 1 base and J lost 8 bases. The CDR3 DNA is TGTGCCAGCAGTTTATGGGGGGCAACCGGGACAGGAGTCCTGGTTGACGGCTACACCTTC. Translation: CASSLWGATGTGVLVDGYTF.

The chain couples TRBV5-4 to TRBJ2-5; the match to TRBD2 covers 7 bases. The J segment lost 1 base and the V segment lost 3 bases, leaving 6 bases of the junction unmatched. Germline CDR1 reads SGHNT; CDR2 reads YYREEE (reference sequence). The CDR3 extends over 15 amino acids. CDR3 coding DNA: TGTGCCAGCAGCTGGGCGGGAGATAGCCAAGAGACCCAGTACTTC. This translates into CASSWAGDSQETQYF.

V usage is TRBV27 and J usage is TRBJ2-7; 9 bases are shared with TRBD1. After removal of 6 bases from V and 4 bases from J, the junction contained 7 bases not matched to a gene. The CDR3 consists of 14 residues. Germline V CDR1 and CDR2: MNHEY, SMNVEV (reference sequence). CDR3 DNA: TGTGCCAGCAGGAGGACAGGGGCGTTATACGAGCAGTACTTC. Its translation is CASRRTGALYEQYF.

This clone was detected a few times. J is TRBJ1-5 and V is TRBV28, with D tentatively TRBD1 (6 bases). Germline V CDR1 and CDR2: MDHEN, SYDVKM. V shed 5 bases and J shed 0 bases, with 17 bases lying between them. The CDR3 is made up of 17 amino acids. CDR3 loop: CASSRSGTIDSNQPQHF. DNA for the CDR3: TGTGCCAGCAGTCGCTCAGGGACAATCGATAGCAATCAGCCCCAGCATTTT.

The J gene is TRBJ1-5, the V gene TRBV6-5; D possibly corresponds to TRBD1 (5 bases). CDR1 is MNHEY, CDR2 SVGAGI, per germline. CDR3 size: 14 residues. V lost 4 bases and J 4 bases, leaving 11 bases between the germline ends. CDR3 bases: TGTGCCAGCAGTTCCACGGGGGGAAATCAGCCCCAGCATTTT. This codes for CASSSTGGNQPQHF.

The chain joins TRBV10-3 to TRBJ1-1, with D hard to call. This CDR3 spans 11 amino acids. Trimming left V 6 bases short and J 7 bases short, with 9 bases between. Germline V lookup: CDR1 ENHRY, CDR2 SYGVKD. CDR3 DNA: TGTGCCATCAGGACGGGAAATGAAGCTTTCTTT. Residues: CAIRTGNEAFF.

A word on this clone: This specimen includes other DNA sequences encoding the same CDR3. DNA of the CDR3: TGTGCCAGCAGCTTGGGAGGGAGCTCCTATAATTCACCCCTCCACTTT. Translating gives CASSLGGSSYNSPLHF. This chain joins TRBV5-4 and TRBJ1-6, with no clear D. This CDR3 spans 16 amino acids. V lost 0 bases and J lost 0, with 7 bases in between. Germline CDR1 SGHNT, CDR2 YYREEE (reference sequence).

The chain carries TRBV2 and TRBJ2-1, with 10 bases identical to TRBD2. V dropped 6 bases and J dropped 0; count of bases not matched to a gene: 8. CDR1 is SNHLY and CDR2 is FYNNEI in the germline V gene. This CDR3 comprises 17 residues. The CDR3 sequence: CASSGLAGASSYNEQFF. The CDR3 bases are TGTGCCAGCAGCGGGCTAGCGGGAGCGTCCTCCTACAATGAGCAGTTCTTC.

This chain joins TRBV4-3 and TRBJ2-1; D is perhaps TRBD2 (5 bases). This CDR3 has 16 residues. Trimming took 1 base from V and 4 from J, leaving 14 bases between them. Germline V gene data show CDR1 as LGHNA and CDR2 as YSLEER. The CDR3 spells CASSQGTLRGYNEQFF. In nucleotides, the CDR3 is TGCGCCAGCAGCCAAGGGACTCTCCGGGGTTACAATGAGCAGTTCTTC.

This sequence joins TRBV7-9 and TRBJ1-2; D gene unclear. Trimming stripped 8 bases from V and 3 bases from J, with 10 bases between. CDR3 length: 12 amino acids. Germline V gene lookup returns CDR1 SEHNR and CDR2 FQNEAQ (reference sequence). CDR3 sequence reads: CASLRGDYGYTF. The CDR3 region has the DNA TGTGCCAGCCTACGGGGAGACTATGGCTACACCTTC.

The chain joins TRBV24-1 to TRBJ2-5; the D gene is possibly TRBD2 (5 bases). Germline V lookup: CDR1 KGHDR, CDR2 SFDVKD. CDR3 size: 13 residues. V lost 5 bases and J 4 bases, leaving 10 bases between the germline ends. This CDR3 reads CATSVAGGETQYF. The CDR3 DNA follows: TGTGCCACCAGTGTGGCGGGTGGAGAGACCCAGTACTTC.